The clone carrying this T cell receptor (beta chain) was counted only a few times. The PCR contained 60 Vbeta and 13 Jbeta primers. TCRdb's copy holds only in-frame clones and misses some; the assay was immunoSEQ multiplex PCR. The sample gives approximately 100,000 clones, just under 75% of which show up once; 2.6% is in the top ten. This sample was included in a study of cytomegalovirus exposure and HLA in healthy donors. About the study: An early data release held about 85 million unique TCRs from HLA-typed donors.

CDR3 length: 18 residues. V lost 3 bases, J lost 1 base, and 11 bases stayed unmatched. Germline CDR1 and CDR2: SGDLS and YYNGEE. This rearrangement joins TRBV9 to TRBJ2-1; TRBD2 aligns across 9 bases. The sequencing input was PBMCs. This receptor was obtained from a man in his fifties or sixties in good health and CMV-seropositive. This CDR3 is CASSARASGGRSYNEQFF. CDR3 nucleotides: TGTGCCAGCAGCGCAAGGGCCAGCGGGGGGAGGTCCTACAATGAGCAGTTCTTC.